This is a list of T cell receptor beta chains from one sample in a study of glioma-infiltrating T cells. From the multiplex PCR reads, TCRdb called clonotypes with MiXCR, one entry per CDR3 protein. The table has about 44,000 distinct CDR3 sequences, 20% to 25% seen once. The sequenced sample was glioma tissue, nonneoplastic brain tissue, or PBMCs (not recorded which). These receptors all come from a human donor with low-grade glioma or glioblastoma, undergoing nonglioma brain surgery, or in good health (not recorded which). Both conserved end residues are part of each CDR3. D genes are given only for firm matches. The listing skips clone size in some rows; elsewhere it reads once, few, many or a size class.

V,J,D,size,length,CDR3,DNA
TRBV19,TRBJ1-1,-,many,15,CASSIGDLPNTEAFF,TGTGCCAGTAGTATTGGGGACTTACCAAACACTGAAGCTTTCTTT
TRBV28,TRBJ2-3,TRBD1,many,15,CASSLGTVSTDTQYF,TGTGCCAGCAGTTTGGGGACAGTTAGCACAGATACGCAGTATTTT
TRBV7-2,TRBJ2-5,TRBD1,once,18,CASSSILGTGDNQEAQYF,TGTGCCAGCAGCTCTATACTCGGGACAGGTGATAATCAAGAGGCCCAGTACTTC
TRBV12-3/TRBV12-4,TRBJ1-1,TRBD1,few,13,CASGRQGTTEAFF,TGTGCCAGCGGGAGACAGGGTACCACTGAAGCTTTCTTT
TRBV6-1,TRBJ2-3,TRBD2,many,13,CASSAGGWDTQYF,TGTGCCAGCAGTGCGGGGGGGTGGGATACGCAGTATTTT
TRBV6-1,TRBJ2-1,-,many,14,CASSSLSSYNEQFF,TGTGCCAGCAGTTCCCTGAGCTCCTACAATGAGCAGTTCTTC
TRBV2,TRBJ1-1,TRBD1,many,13,CASRDRLNTEAFF,TGTGCCAGCAGGGACAGGCTGAACACTGAAGCTTTCTTT
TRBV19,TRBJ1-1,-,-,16,CASSTYGGSANTEAFF,TGTGCCAGTAGTACCTACGGGGGCAGCGCGAACACTGAGGCTTTCTTT
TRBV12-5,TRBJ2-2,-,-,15,CASGLNGANTGELFF,TGTGCTAGTGGTTTGAACGGCGCGAACACCGGGGAGCTGTTTTTT
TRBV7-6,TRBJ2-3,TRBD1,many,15,CASSWTGGETDTQYF,TGTGCCAGCAGCTGGACAGGGGGCGAGACAGATACGCAGTATTTT
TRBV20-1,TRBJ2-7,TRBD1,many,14,CSARKVGTGTEQYF,TGCAGTGCTAGAAAAGTAGGGACAGGTACCGAGCAGTACTTC
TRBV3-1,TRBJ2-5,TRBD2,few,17,CASSPTPGRGGKETQYF,TGTGCCAGCAGCCCGACACCCGGGCGGGGGGGAAAAGAGACCCAGTACTTC
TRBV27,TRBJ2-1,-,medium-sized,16,CASSFHPTRSSNEQFF,TGTGCCAGCAGTTTTCATCCGACTAGATCGTCCAATGAGCAGTTCTTC
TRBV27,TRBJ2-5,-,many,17,CASSLTLGQGGKETQYF,TGTGCCAGCAGTTTAACCCTCGGACAGGGAGGGAAAGAGACCCAGTACTTC
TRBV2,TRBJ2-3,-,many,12,CASNQGTDTQYF,TGTGCCAGCAATCAGGGCACAGATACGCAGTATTTT
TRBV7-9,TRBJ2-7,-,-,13,CASSSGGFYEQYF,TGTGCCAGCAGCTCCGGGGGTTTTTACGAGCAGTACTTC
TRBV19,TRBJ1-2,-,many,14,CASRAPGENYGYTF,TGTGCCAGTAGAGCCCCGGGGGAGAACTATGGCTACACCTTC
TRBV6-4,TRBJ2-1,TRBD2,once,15,CASSDSGLAVNEQFF,TGTGCCAGCAGTGACTCCGGACTAGCGGTGAATGAGCAGTTCTTC
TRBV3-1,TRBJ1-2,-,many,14,CASSLSGRDYGYTF,TGTGCCAGCAGCCTCTCTGGTAGAGACTATGGCTACACCTTC
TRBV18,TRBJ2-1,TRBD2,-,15,CASSGGSGLLDEQFF,TGTGCCAGCTCAGGGGGTAGCGGGCTCTTGGATGAGCAGTTCTTC
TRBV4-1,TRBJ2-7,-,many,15,CASSPFLGGAYEQYF,TGCGCCAGCAGCCCATTCTTAGGCGGGGCCTACGAGCAGTACTTC
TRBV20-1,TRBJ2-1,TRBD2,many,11,CSAQRGNEQFF,TGCAGTGCACAGCGGGGCAATGAGCAGTTCTTC
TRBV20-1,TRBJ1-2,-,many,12,CSASDENYGYTF,TGCAGTGCTTCAGACGAGAACTATGGCTACACCTTC
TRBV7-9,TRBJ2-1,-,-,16,CASSLIDLAPNNEQFF,TGTGCCAGCAGCTTAATAGATCTAGCTCCCAACAATGAGCAGTTCTTC
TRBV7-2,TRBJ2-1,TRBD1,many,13,CASSSGQGDEQFF,TGTGCCAGCAGCTCTGGACAGGGGGATGAGCAGTTCTTC
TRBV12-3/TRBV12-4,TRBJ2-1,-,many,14,CASSPGGQYNEQFF,TGTGCCAGCAGCCCCGGGGGCCAGTACAATGAGCAGTTCTTC
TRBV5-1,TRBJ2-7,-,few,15,CASSFDQRVSYEQYF,TGCGCCAGCAGCTTTGACCAGCGGGTCTCCTACGAGCAGTACTTC
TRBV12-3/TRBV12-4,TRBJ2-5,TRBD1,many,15,CASRNTGVGQETQYF,TGTGCCAGCAGGAATACAGGGGTTGGACAAGAGACCCAGTACTTC
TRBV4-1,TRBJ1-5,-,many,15,CASSQDGDGNQPQHF,TGCGCCAGCAGCCAAGATGGTGACGGCAATCAGCCCCAGCATTTT
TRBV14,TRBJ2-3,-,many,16,CASSQEPVWSTDTQYF,TGTGCCAGCAGCCAAGAGCCCGTTTGGAGCACAGATACGCAGTATTTT
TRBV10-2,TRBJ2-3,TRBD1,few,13,CASRDRDTDTQYF,TGCGCCAGCCGGGACAGGGACACAGATACGCAGTATTTT
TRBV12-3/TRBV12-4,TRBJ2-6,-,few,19,CASSPVIGQASSGANVLTF,TGTGCCAGCAGTCCAGTTATAGGCCAGGCTAGTTCTGGGGCCAACGTCCTGACTTTC
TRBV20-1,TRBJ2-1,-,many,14,CSARGWQYDNEQFF,TGCAGTGCTAGAGGGTGGCAGTATGACAATGAGCAGTTCTTC
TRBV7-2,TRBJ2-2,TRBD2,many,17,CASRTGTSGVNTGELFF,TGTGCCAGCAGGACTGGGACTAGCGGGGTGAACACCGGGGAGCTGTTTTTT
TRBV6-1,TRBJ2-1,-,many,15,CASSEAGRDHNEQFF,TGTGCCAGCAGTGAAGCGGGCAGGGACCACAATGAGCAGTTCTTC
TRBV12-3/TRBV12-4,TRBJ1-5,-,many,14,CASSLYGFNQPQHF,TGTGCCAGCAGTTTGTACGGATTCAATCAGCCCCAGCATTTT
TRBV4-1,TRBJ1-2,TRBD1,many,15,CASSQAGQGNYGYTF,TGCGCCAGCAGCCAAGCGGGACAGGGGAACTATGGCTACACCTTC
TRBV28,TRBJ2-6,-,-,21,CASSSNAIGDIPSGGANVLTF,TGTGCCAGCAGTTCAAATGCGATAGGGGACATACCCTCTGGTGGGGCCAACGTCCTGACTTTC
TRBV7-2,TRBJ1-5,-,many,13,CASSPDRNQPQHF,TGTGCCAGCAGCCCCGACCGGAATCAGCCCCAGCATTTT
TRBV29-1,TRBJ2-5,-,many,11,CSVEAPRTQYF,TGCAGCGTTGAAGCCCCCAGGACCCAGTACTTC
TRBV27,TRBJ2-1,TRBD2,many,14,CASSLTTSGNEQFF,TGTGCCAGCAGTTTAACGACTAGCGGGAACGAGCAGTTCTTC
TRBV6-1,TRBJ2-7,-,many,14,CASRMTTGSYEQYF,TGTGCCAGCAGGATGACGACAGGCTCCTACGAGCAGTACTTC
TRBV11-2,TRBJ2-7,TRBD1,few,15,CASSSLGQGSYEQYF,TGTGCCAGCAGCTCGCTGGGACAGGGGTCCTACGAGCAGTACTTC
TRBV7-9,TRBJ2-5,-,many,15,CASSLNRQFQETQYF,TGTGCCAGCAGCTTAAATAGGCAGTTCCAAGAGACCCAGTACTTC
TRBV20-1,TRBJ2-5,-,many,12,CSARQIGETQYF,TGCAGTGCTAGACAAATCGGGGAGACCCAGTACTTC
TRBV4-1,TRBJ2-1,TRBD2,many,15,CASSPLAGGPDEQFF,TGCGCCAGTAGCCCGCTAGCGGGGGGGCCCGATGAGCAGTTCTTC
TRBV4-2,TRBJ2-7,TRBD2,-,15,CASSPLAGAPYEQYF,TGTGCCAGCAGCCCACTAGCGGGAGCCCCCTACGAGCAGTACTTC
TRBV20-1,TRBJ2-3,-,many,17,CSARLSGHTSSTDTQYF,TGCAGTGCTAGACTGTCGGGACATACTTCTAGCACAGATACGCAGTATTTT
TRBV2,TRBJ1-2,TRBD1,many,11,CASNQGAGYTF,TGTGCCAGCAATCAGGGGGCAGGCTACACCTTC
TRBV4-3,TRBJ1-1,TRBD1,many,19,CASSQEGPRQGAPNTEAFF,TGCGCCAGCAGCCAAGAGGGTCCCAGACAGGGGGCCCCGAACACTGAAGCTTTCTTT
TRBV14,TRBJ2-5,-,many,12,CASSLRVETQYF,TGTGCCAGCAGCCTGCGTGTGGAGACCCAGTACTTC
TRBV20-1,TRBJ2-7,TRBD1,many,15,CSARGKDRVGLEQYF,TGCAGTGCTAGGGGAAAAGACAGGGTCGGGCTCGAGCAGTACTTC
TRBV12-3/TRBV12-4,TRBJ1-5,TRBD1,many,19,CASSSSSTGTGVGNQPQHF,TGTGCCAGCAGTTCCTCCTCCACCGGGACAGGGGTCGGCAATCAGCCCCAACATTTT
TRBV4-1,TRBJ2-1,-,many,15,CASSRGGTSYNEQFF,TGCGCCAGCAGCCGTGGCGGGACCTCCTACAATGAGCAGTTCTTC
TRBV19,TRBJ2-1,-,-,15,CANKAEPSSYNEQFF,TGTGCCAATAAGGCAGAGCCTAGCTCCTACAATGAGCAGTTCTTC